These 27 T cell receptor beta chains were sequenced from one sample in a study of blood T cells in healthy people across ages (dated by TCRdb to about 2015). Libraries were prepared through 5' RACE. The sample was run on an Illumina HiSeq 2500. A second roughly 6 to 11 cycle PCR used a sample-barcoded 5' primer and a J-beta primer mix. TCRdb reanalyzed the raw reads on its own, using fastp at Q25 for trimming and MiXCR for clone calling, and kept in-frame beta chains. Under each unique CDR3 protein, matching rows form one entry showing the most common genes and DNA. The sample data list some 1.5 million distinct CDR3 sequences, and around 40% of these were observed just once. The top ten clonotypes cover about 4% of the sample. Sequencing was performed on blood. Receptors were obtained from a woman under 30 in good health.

The CDR3 DNA sequence: TGCAGTGCCACGACTAGTCTCTCCTACGAGCAGTACTTC. It translates to CSATTSLSYEQYF. This chain connects TRBV20-1 to TRBJ2-7, with D perhaps matching TRBD2 (6 bases). Germline V lookup: CDR1 DFQATT, CDR2 SNEGSKA (reference sequence). The length of the CDR3 is 13 residues. V gave up 6 bases and J gave up 0 bases, with 12 bases separating them.

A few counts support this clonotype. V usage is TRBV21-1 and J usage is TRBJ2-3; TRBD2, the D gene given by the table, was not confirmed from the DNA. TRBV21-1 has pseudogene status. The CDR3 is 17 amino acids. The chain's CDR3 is CASSKLGGLAKADTQYF. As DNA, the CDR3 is TGTGCCAGCAGCAAATTGGGGGGACTAGCGAAGGCAGATACGCAGTATTTT.

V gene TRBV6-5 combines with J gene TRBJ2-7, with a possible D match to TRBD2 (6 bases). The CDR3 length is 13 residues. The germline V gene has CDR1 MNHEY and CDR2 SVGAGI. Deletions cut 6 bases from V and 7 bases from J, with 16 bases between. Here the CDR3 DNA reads TGTGCCAGCAGAATGGGACTGCACGGTGAGCAGTACTTC. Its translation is CASRMGLHGEQYF.

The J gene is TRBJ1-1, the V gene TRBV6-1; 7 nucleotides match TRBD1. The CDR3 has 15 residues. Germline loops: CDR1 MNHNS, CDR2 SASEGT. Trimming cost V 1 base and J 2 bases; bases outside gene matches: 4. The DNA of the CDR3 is TGTGCCAGCAGTGAAGACAGGGGAGGAAACACTGAAGCTTTCTTT. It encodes CASSEDRGGNTEAFF.

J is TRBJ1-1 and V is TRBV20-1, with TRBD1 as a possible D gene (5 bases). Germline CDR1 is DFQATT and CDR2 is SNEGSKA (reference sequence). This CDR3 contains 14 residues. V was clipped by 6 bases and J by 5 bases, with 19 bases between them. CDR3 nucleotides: TGCAGTGCACGAAACTGGGGCGTACAAACTGAAGCTTTCTTT. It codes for CSARNWGVQTEAFF.

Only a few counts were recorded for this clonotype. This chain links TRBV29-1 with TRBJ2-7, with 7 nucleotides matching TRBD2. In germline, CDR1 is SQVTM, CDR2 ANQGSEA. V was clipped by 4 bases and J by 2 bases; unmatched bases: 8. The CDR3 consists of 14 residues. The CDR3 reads CSVGVNGRTYEQYF. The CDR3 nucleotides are TGCAGCGTTGGGGTCAACGGGAGGACCTACGAGCAGTACTTC.

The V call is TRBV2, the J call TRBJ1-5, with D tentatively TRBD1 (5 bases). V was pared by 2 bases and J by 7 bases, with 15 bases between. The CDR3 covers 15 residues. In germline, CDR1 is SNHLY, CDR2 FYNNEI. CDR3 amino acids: CASSEQTWDSQPQHF. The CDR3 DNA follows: TGTGCCAGCAGTGAACAGACATGGGACTCGCAGCCCCAGCATTTT. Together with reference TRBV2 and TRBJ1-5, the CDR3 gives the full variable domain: EPEVTQTPSHQVTQMGQEVILRCVPISNHLYFYWYRQILGQKVEFLVSFYNNEISEKSEIFDDQFSVERPDGSNFTLKIRSTKLEDSAMYFCASSEQTWDSQPQHFGDGTRLSIL.

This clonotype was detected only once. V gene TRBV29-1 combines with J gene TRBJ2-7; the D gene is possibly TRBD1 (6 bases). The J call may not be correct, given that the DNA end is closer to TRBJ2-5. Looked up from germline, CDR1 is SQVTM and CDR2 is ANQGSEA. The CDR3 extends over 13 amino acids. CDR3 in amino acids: CSVADRNEETQYF. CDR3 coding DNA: TGCAGCGTCGCCGACAGGAATGAAGAGACCCAGTACTTC.

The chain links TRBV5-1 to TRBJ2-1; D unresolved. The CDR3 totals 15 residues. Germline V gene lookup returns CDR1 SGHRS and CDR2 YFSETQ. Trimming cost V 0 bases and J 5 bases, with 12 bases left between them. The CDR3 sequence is CASSLDPSDHNEQFF. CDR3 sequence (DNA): TGCGCCAGCAGCTTGGACCCTTCGGACCACAATGAGCAGTTCTTC.

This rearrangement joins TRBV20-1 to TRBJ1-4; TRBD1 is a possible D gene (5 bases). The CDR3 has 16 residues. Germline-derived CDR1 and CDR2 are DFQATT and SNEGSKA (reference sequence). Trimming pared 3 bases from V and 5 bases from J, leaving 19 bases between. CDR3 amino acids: CSASSRIKGSNEKLFF. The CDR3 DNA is TGCAGTGCTAGTTCAAGGATCAAGGGGTCGAATGAAAAACTGTTTTTT.

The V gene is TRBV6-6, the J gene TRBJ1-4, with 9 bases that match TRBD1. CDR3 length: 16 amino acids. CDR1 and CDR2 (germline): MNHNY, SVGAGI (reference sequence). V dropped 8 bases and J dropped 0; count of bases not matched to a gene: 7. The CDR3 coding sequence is TGTGCCAGCCGGGACAGGGCTTCCGCAACTAATGAAAAACTGTTTTTT. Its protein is CASRDRASATNEKLFF.

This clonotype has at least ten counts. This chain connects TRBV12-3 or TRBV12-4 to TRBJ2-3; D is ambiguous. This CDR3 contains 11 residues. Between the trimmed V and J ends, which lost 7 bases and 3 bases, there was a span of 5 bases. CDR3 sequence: CASTPTDTQYF. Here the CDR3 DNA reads TGTGCCAGCACCCCGACAGATACGCAGTATTTT.

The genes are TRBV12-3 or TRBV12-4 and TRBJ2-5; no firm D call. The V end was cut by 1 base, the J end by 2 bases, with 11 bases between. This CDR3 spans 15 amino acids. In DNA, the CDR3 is TGTGCCAGCAGTTTAGGTTCGGGTGTACAAGAGACCCAGTACTTC. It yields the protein CASSLGSGVQETQYF.

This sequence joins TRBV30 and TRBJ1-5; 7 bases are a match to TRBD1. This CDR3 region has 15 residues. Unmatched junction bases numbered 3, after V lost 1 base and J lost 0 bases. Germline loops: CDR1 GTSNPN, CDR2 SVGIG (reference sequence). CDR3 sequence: CAWSEGAASNQPQHF. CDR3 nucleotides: TGTGCCTGGAGTGAGGGGGCGGCTAGCAATCAGCCCCAGCATTTT.

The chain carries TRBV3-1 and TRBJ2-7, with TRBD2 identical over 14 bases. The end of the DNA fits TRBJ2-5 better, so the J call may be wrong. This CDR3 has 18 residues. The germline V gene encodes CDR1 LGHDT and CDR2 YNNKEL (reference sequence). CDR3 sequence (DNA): TGTGCCAGCAGCGCTCGACTAGCGGGGGGGCCGATTGGAGAGACCCAGTACTTC. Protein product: CASSARLAGGPIGETQYF.

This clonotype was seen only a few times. The CDR3 spells CASSLLAGSPDTQYF. The DNA of the CDR3 is TGTGCCAGCAGTTTACTCGCGGGGTCCCCAGATACGCAGTATTTT. The rearrangement uses TRBV6-5 and TRBJ2-3, with TRBD2 as a possible D gene (6 bases). The CDR3 contains 15 residues. V gave up 4 bases and J gave up 4 bases, with 15 bases separating them. Per germline, CDR1 MNHEY and CDR2 SVGAGI.

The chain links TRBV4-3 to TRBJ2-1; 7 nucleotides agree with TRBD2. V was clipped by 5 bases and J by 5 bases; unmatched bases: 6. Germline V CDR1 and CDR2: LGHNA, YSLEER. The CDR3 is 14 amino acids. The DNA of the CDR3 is TGCGCCAGCAGCAGAAGCGGGAACCACAATGAGCAGTTCTTC. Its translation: CASSRSGNHNEQFF.

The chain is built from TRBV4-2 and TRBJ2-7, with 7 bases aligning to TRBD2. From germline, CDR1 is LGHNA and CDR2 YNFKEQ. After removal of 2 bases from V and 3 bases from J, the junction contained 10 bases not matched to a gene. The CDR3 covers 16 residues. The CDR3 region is CASSQSISGFLYEQYF. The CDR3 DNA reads TGTGCCAGCAGCCAATCAATTAGCGGGTTCCTCTACGAGCAGTACTTC.

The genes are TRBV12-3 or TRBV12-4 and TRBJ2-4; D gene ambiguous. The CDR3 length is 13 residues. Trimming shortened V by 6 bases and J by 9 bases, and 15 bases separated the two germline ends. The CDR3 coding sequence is TGTGCCAGCAGACGAACTTCGGCTTCCATTCAGTACTTC. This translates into CASRRTSASIQYF.

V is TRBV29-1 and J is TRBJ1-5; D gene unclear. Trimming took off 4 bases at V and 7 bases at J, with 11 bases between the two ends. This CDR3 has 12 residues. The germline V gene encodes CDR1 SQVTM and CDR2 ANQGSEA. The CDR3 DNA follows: TGCAGCGTTGTCGGGGAAGGCCAGCCCCAGCATTTT. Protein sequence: CSVVGEGQPQHF. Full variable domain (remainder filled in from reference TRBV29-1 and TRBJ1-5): SAVISQKPSRDICQRGTSLTIQCQVDSQVTMMFWYRQQPGQSLTLIATANQGSEATYESGFVIDKFPISRPNLTFSTLTVSNMSPEDSSIYLCSVVGEGQPQHFGDGTRLSIL.

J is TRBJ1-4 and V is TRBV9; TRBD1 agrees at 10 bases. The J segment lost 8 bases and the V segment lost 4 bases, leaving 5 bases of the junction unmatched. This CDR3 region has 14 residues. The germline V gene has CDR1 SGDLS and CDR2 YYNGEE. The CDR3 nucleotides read TGTGCCAGCAGCTCGGGACAGGGGTACGAAAAACTGTTTTTT. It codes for CASSSGQGYEKLFF.

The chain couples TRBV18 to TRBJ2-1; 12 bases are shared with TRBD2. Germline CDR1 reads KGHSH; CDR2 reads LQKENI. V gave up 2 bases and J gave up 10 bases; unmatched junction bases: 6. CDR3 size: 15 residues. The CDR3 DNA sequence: TGTGCCAGCTCACCAAAGACTAGCGGGAGTAGGGAGCAGTTCTTC. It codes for CASSPKTSGSREQFF.

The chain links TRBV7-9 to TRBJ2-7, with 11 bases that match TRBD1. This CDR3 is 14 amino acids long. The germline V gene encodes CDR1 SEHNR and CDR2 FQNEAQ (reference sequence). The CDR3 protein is CASSLGQGAVEQYF. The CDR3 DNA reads TGTGCTAGTAGCCTAGGACAGGGGGCGGTCGAGCAGTACTTC.

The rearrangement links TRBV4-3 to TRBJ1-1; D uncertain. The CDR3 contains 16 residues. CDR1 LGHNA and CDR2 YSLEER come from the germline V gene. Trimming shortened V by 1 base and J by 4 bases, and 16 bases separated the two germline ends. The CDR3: CASSQVYRVDRTEAFF. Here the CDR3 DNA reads TGCGCCAGCAGCCAAGTTTATCGGGTCGATCGCACTGAAGCTTTCTTT.

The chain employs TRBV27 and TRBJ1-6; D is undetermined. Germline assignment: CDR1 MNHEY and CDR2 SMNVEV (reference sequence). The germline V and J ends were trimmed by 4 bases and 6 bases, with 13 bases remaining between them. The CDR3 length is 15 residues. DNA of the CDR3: TGTGCCAGCAGTTCCCTGGACGGAGGTAATTCACCCCTCCACTTT. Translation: CASSSLDGGNSPLHF.

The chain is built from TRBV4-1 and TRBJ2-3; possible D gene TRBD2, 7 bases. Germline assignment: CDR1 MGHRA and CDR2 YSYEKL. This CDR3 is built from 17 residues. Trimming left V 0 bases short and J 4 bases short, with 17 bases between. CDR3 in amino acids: CASSQDGGGAGADTQYF. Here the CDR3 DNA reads TGCGCCAGCAGCCAAGATGGCGGGGGCGCTGGCGCAGATACGCAGTATTTT.

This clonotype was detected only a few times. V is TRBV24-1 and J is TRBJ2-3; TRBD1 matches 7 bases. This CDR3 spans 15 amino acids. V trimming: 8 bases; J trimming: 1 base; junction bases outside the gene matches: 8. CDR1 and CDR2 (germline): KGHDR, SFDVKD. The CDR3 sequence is CATTDGTACTDTQYF. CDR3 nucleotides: TGTGCCACCACCGATGGGACAGCTTGCACAGATACGCAGTATTTT.